Below are 15 T cell receptor beta chains sequenced from a single sample in a study of T cell responses to AZD1222 COVID-19 vaccine. Produced via immunoSEQ multiplex PCR; TCRdb's table is partial and in-frame only. The table shows under 150,000 clones, with about 90% occurring only once. Source: peripheral blood, taken 28 days after the second AZD1222 dose. Receptors originate from an adult who received the AZD1222 COVID-19 vaccine.

This rearrangement joins TRBV6-6 to TRBJ1-5; no reliable D call. V lost 8 bases, J lost 1 base, and 12 bases lay in between. The CDR3 spans 14 residues. Germline values: CDR1 MNHNY, CDR2 SVGAGI (reference sequence). The CDR3 DNA reads as TGTGCCAGCCGCCTAGGTTCGAGCAATCAGCCCCAGCATTTT. Protein product: CASRLGSSNQPQHF.

CDR3 sequence: CSVAGANEKLFF. CDR3 DNA: TGCAGCGTTGCCGGGGCTAATGAAAAACTGTTTTTT. The rearrangement joins TRBV29-1 to TRBJ1-4; D not resolved. CDR1 and CDR2 (germline): SQVTM, ANQGSEA. CDR3 size: 12 residues. V was trimmed by 4 bases and J by 3 bases, leaving 6 bases between them.

J is TRBJ1-6 and V is TRBV19; D is unclear. V lost 11 bases and J 10 bases, leaving 21 bases between the germline ends. The CDR3 sequence is 14 residues long. Germline CDR1 and CDR2: LNHDA and SQIVND (reference sequence). CDR3 sequence: CAGPGLRKRSPLHF. The CDR3 coding sequence is TGTGCCGGACCGGGCCTCAGGAAGCGCTCACCCCTCCACTTT.

The V gene is TRBV18, the J gene TRBJ1-4, with 7 nucleotides matching TRBD1. Germline values: CDR1 KGHSH, CDR2 LQKENI. The CDR3 has 18 residues. J was trimmed by 4 bases and V by 2 bases; bases with no gene match: 13. Here the CDR3 DNA reads TGTGCCAGCTCACCATACGCAGGGGGATCAACCGATAATGAAAAACTGTTTTTT. It encodes CASSPYAGGSTDNEKLFF. The complete variable domain, with remaining parts taken from reference TRBV18 and TRBJ1-4, reads NAGVMQNPRHLVRRRGQEARLRCSPMKGHSHVYWYRQLPEEGLKFMVYLQKENIIDESGMPKERFSAEFPKEGPSILRIQQVVRGDSAAYFCASSPYAGGSTDNEKLFFGSGTQLSVL.

The V and J genes are TRBV14 and TRBJ1-2; D unresolved. CDR1 is SGHDN, CDR2 FVKESK, per germline. Trimming took off 3 bases at V and 3 bases at J, with 11 bases between the two ends. This CDR3 is built from 14 residues. The CDR3 DNA reads TGTGCCAGCAGCCACCCCGGAGGGCACTATGGCTACACCTTC. Protein sequence: CASSHPGGHYGYTF.

V gene TRBV5-6 combines with J gene TRBJ2-3, with TRBD1 matching 9 bases. Germline V gives CDR1 SGHDT, CDR2 YYEEEE. With 3 bases clipped from V and 5 bases from J, the junction kept 10 bases outside the gene matches. CDR3 size: 16 residues. The CDR3 reads CASSSPGQGIGDTQYF. The DNA of the CDR3 is TGTGCCAGCAGCTCCCCGGGACAGGGTATCGGAGATACGCAGTATTTT.

The chain joins TRBV11-3 to TRBJ2-2, with a weak D call TRBD2 (5 bases). CDR3 length equals 13 residues. Per germline, CDR1 SGHNT and CDR2 YENEEA. V was shortened by 8 bases and J by 6 bases, with 13 bases between the two germline ends. This CDR3 reads CASRDRASGELFF. CDR3 nucleotides: TGTGCCAGCCGGGATCGCGCCTCCGGGGAGCTGTTTTTT. The full variable domain, completed using reference TRBV11-3 and TRBJ2-2, is EAGVVQSPRYKIIEKKQPVAFWCNPISGHNTLYWYLQNLGQGPELLIRYENEEAVDDSQLPKDRFSAERLKGVDSTLKIQPAELGDSAVYLCASRDRASGELFFGEGSRLTVL.

The chain employs TRBV6-4 and TRBJ2-4; the D is unclear. The length of the CDR3 is 13 residues. The germline gives CDR1 MRHNA, CDR2 SNTAGT. With 3 bases removed from V and 5 bases from J, the gap between germline ends came to 8 bases. CDR3 loop: CASSEMAENIQYF. In DNA form, the CDR3 reads TGTGCCAGCAGTGAGATGGCCGAAAACATTCAGTACTTC.

This chain joins TRBV10-3 and TRBJ2-1, with 11 positions matching TRBD2. J was trimmed by 9 bases and V by 6 bases; bases with no gene match: 4. This CDR3 is built from 13 residues. Germline V lookup: CDR1 ENHRY, CDR2 SYGVKD. The CDR3 nucleotides are TGTGCCATCAGCTTAGCGGGAGGGGGTGAGCAGTTCTTC. Protein: CAISLAGGGEQFF.

Turning to this clone: An end of the junction differs from the germline gene, which may be a read error. The chain is built from TRBV28 and TRBJ2-5; weak D call: TRBD1 (6 bases). This CDR3 has 15 residues. Germline assignment: CDR1 MDHEN and CDR2 SYDVKM. In DNA form, the CDR3 reads TGTGCCAGCAGTTTCCCCGGAACAGGGCAAGGGACCCAGTACTTC. Its protein product is CASSFPGTGQGTQYF.

The chain uses TRBV28 and TRBJ1-2, with 8 bases matching TRBD1. Germline CDR1 is MDHEN and CDR2 is SYDVKM. This CDR3 has 15 residues. Trimming took 5 bases from V and 2 from J; bases not matched to a gene: 7. The CDR3 loop is CASSPPDRANYGYTF. CDR3 nucleotides: TGTGCCAGCAGTCCTCCGGACAGGGCCAACTATGGCTACACCTTC.

The gene calls are TRBV5-1 and TRBJ1-4; TRBD1 is a possible D gene (5 bases). The CDR3 spans 14 residues. Trimming cost V 0 bases and J 5 bases, with 8 bases left between them. CDR1 SGHRS and CDR2 YFSETQ come from the germline V gene. CDR3: CASSLETGNEKLFF. The CDR3, as DNA: TGCGCCAGCAGCTTGGAAACAGGAAATGAAAAACTGTTTTTT.

The V gene is TRBV10-1, the J gene TRBJ2-1, with D unresolved. The CDR3 has 13 residues. Per germline, CDR1 WNHNN and CDR2 SYGVQD (reference sequence). The germline V and J ends were trimmed by 4 bases and 7 bases, with 11 bases remaining between them. The CDR3 DNA follows: TGCGCCAGCAGTGGCGGTAGCTCGAATGAGCAGTTCTTC. Translating gives CASSGGSSNEQFF.

The chain links TRBV6-2 or TRBV6-3 to TRBJ2-4; 8 nucleotides line up with TRBD1. J was trimmed by 9 bases and V by 6 bases; bases with no gene match: 10. CDR1 MNHEY and CDR2 SVGEGT come from the germline V gene. CDR3 length: 14 residues. CDR3 protein: CASRYLDRVGIQYF. The CDR3 coding sequence is TGTGCCAGCAGGTACCTGGACAGGGTCGGCATTCAGTACTTC.

The genes are TRBV11-3 and TRBJ2-2; 7 nucleotides align to TRBD2. V lost 3 bases, J lost 7 bases, and 5 bases stayed unmatched. Germline assignment: CDR1 SGHNT and CDR2 YENEEA. The CDR3 is made up of 14 amino acids. DNA for the CDR3: TGTGCCAGCAGCTTTCAGCGGGATAACGGGGAGCTGTTTTTT. It is translated as CASSFQRDNGELFF.